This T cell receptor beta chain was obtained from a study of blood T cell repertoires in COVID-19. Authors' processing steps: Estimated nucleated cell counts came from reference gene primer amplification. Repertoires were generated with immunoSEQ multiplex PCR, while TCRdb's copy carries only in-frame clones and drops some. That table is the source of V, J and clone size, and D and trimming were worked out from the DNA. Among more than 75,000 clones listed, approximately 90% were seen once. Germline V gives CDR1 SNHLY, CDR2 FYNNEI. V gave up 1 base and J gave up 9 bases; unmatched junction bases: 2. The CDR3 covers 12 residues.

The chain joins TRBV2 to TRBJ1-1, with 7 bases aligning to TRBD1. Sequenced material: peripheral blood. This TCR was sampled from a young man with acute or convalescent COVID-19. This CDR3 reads CASSEGRGQAFF. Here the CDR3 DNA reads TGTGCCAGCAGTGAAGGGAGGGGGCAAGCTTTCTTT.